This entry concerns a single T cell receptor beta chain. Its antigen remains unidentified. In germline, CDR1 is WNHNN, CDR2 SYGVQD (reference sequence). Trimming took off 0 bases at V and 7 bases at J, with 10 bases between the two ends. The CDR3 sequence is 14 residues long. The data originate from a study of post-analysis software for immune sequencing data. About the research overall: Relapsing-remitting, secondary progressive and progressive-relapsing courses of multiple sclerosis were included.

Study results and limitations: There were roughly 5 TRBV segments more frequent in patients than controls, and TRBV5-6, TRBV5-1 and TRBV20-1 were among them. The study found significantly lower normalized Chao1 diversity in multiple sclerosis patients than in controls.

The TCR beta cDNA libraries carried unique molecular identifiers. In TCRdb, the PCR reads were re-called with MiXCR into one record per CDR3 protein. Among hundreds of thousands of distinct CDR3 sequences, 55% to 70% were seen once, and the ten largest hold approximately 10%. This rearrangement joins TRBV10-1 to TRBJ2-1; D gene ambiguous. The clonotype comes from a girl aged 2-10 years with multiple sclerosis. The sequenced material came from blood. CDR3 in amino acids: CASSESVAQNEQFF. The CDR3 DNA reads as TGCGCCAGCAGTGAGTCCGTGGCGCAGAATGAGCAGTTCTTC.